This entry lists 21 T cell receptor beta chains sequenced from one sample in a study of T cell changes during pregnancy in multiple sclerosis. Clones were read by immunoSEQ multiplex PCR, and TCRdb kept only the in-frame ones, dropping some. The sample records under 150,000 clones, roughly 96% being singletons. The sample here was peripheral blood, taken after pregnancy. The receptors were sampled from a female donor with multiple sclerosis, enrolled in a pregnancy study.

V gene TRBV28 combines with J gene TRBJ1-5, with D possibly being TRBD1 (6 bases). Germline CDR1 reads MDHEN; CDR2 reads SYDVKM. The CDR3 contains 16 residues. Trimming took off 2 bases at V and 2 bases at J, with 13 bases between the two ends. The CDR3 sequence is CASSLRGQIGNQPQHF. In nucleotides, the CDR3 is TGTGCCAGCAGTTTACGCGGACAGATAGGCAATCAGCCCCAGCATTTT. Complete variable domain (other parts from reference TRBV28 and TRBJ1-5): DVKVTQSSRYLVKRTGEKVFLECVQDMDHENMFWYRQDPGLGLRLIYFSYDVKMKEKGDIPEGYSVSREKKERFSLILESASTNQTSMYLCASSLRGQIGNQPQHFGDGTRLSIL.

The genes are TRBV10-3 and TRBJ2-7, with 7 bases identical to TRBD1. The CDR3 has 13 residues. CDR1 is ENHRY, CDR2 SYGVKD, per germline. V trimming: 5 bases; J trimming: 3 bases; junction bases outside the gene matches: 4. In DNA form, the CDR3 reads TGTGCCATCAGTCCGGGACAGAACTACGAGCAGTACTTC. This codes for CAISPGQNYEQYF.

Regarding this clone: The junction does not match germline at one end; this may be a read error. The gene calls are TRBV7-7 and TRBJ2-1; 12 nucleotides align to TRBD2. CDR1 and CDR2 (germline): SSHAT, FNYEAQ (reference sequence). This CDR3 has 19 amino acids. The CDR3 DNA sequence: TGTGCTAGCAGCTTATGGACTAGCGGGACCTTTAGCTCCTACAATGAGCAGTTCTTC. It codes for CASSLWTSGTFSSYNEQFF.

The rearrangement joins TRBV11-2 to TRBJ2-4; D gene uncertain. This CDR3 spans 16 amino acids. V lost 0 bases and J 8 bases, leaving 17 bases between the germline ends. From germline, CDR1 is SGHAT and CDR2 FQNNGV. CDR3 in amino acids: CASSLEARIGADIQYF. The CDR3 nucleotides read TGTGCCAGCAGCTTAGAGGCACGAATTGGTGCGGACATTCAGTACTTC.

This clone came up a few times. This sequence joins TRBV5-1 and TRBJ1-1; 7 nucleotides agree with TRBD1. The germline V gene encodes CDR1 SGHRS and CDR2 YFSETQ. There are 15 residues in the CDR3. Unmatched junction bases numbered 7, after V lost 5 bases and J lost 0 bases. The CDR3 nucleotides are TGCGCCAGCAGTCAACCGACAGGGTTGAACACTGAAGCTTTCTTT. It specifies CASSQPTGLNTEAFF.

The chain couples TRBV10-3 to TRBJ1-2; D not certain. The CDR3 runs to 13 residues. V was shortened by 4 bases and J by 4 bases, with 10 bases between the two germline ends. The germline V gene encodes CDR1 ENHRY and CDR2 SYGVKD. CDR3 nucleotide sequence: TGTGCCATCAGTGTTGAGGCGGGCTATGGCTACACCTTC. Encoded protein: CAISVEAGYGYTF.

The chain couples TRBV25-1 to TRBJ2-7; D is possibly TRBD1 (5 bases). V gave up 3 bases and J gave up 9 bases, with 12 bases separating them. Germline CDR1 and CDR2: MGHDK and SYGVNS. The CDR3 is 12 amino acids. CDR3 in amino acids: CASSDSGLVQYF. The DNA of the CDR3 is TGTGCCAGCAGTGATTCAGGGCTCGTGCAGTACTTC.

V is TRBV15 and J is TRBJ1-5; D ambiguous. V lost 3 bases, J lost 0 bases, and 9 bases lay in between. This CDR3 contains 15 residues. Germline loops: CDR1 LNHNV, CDR2 YYDKDF (reference sequence). The CDR3 protein is CATSSDRGSNQPQHF. The CDR3, as DNA: TGTGCCACCAGCAGCGACCGGGGTAGCAATCAGCCCCAGCATTTT.

The chain employs TRBV5-1 and TRBJ2-7; possibly TRBD2 for D (6 bases). CDR1 SGHRS and CDR2 YFSETQ come from the germline V gene. V was shortened by 0 bases and J by 0 bases, with 7 bases between the two germline ends. CDR3 size: 14 residues. CDR3 sequence (DNA): TGCGCCAGCAGCTTGGGCGGGGACTCCTACGAGCAGTACTTC. Protein: CASSLGGDSYEQYF.

V gene TRBV27 combines with J gene TRBJ1-4, with 8 bases matching TRBD1. This CDR3 is 17 amino acids long. The ends lost 5 bases at V and 6 bases at J; junction bases unmatched: 14. Germline V CDR1 and CDR2: MNHEY, SMNVEV (reference sequence). The CDR3 protein is CASSTYPSRGRDEKLFF. The CDR3 bases are TGTGCCAGCAGTACCTATCCCTCCAGGGGGCGAGATGAAAAACTGTTTTTT. Based on the CDR3 plus reference TRBV27 and TRBJ1-4, the full variable domain is EAQVTQNPRYLITVTGKKLTVTCSQNMNHEYMSWYRQDPGLGLRQIYYSMNVEVTDKGDVPEGYKVSRKEKRNFPLILESPSPNQTSLYFCASSTYPSRGRDEKLFFGSGTQLSVL.

This chain joins TRBV30 and TRBJ2-6, with TRBD2 identical over 8 bases. V shed 2 bases, J shed 2 bases, and the junction held 8 bases outside the gene matches. Germline-derived CDR1 and CDR2 are GTSNPN and SVGIG (reference sequence). This CDR3 is 17 amino acids long. CDR3 DNA sequence: TGTGCCTGGAGTCCCGCCGGGGGGGATGCTGGGGCCAACGTCCTGACTTTC. Protein product: CAWSPAGGDAGANVLTF. Variable domain in full (rest from reference TRBV30 and TRBJ2-6): SQTIHQWPATLVQPVGSPLSLECTVEGTSNPNLYWYRQAAGRGLQLLFYSVGIGQISSEVPQNLSASRPQDRQFILSSKKLLLSDSGFYLCAWSPAGGDAGANVLTFGAGSRLTVL.

The J gene is TRBJ2-4, the V gene TRBV27, with a weak D call TRBD1 (6 bases). The germline CDR1 and CDR2 sequences are MNHEY and SMNVEV (reference sequence). V shed 2 bases and J shed 1 base, with 27 bases lying between them. The CDR3 length is 21 residues. The CDR3 sequence: CASSLAPPRGEVVMAKNIQYF. As DNA, the CDR3 is TGTGCCAGCAGTTTAGCCCCGCCCAGGGGAGAAGTTGTAATGGCCAAAAACATTCAGTACTTC.

CDR3 DNA: TGTGCCAGCAGCTTTTTAGCGGGAATTAACAATGAGCAGTTCTTC. Protein product: CASSFLAGINNEQFF. The rearrangement links TRBV7-8 to TRBJ2-1; 8 bases are a match to TRBD2. Germline V CDR1 and CDR2: SGHVS, FQNEAQ. The CDR3 length is 15 residues. Losses at the gene ends were 3 bases for V and 5 bases for J; bases not matched to a gene: 6.

In nucleotides, the CDR3 is TGTGCCAGCAGCCGCGGGACTCGGGACCAACCCCAGCATTTT. Amino acids: CASSRGTRDQPQHF. The chain employs TRBV7-9 and TRBJ1-5; possibly TRBD1 for D (5 bases). Trimming removed 5 bases at V and 10 bases at J, with 18 bases between. Looked up from germline, CDR1 is SEHNR and CDR2 is FQNEAQ (reference sequence). There are 14 residues in the CDR3.

As to this clone: Germline and junction disagree at one end, which may indicate a read error. This sequence joins TRBV28 and TRBJ1-1, with no clear D. Germline values: CDR1 MDHEN, CDR2 SYDVKM. The CDR3 spans 14 residues. CDR3 nucleotides: TGTGCCAGCAGCTCCGAGCGTGGGTACACCGAAGCTTTCTTT. As protein: CASSSERGYTEAFF.

The chain combines TRBV5-1 with TRBJ2-7, with D possibly being TRBD1 (5 bases). Germline CDR1 is SGHRS and CDR2 is YFSETQ. V was clipped by 3 bases and J by 3 bases, with 7 bases between them. This CDR3 comprises 12 residues. DNA for the CDR3: TGCGCCAGCAGCTCCCAGGGCTACGAGCAGTACTTC. Translation: CASSSQGYEQYF.

The chain carries TRBV2 and TRBJ1-3, with D perhaps matching TRBD1 (6 bases). Germline V gene lookup returns CDR1 SNHLY and CDR2 FYNNEI. V lost 5 bases and J lost 8, with 13 bases in between. This CDR3 is 13 amino acids long. Here the CDR3 reads CASSPHRADTIYF. CDR3 DNA sequence: TGTGCCAGCAGTCCACACAGGGCCGACACCATATATTTT.

This clone was seen a single time. V usage is TRBV7-8 and J usage is TRBJ1-5; unclear D gene. The germline V gene has CDR1 SGHVS and CDR2 FQNEAQ. This CDR3 comprises 15 residues. V lost 2 bases, J lost 9 bases, and 17 bases lay in between. The CDR3 region is CASSLIGMGEGPQHF. Written as DNA, the CDR3 is TGTGCCAGCAGCTTAATTGGTATGGGCGAGGGGCCCCAGCATTTT.

J is TRBJ2-7 and V is TRBV15, with D possibly being TRBD2 (5 bases). Deletions cut 1 base from V and 0 bases from J, with 10 bases between. Germline CDR1 and CDR2: LNHNV and YYDKDF (reference sequence). The CDR3 sequence is 15 residues long. CDR3 nucleotides: TGTGCCACCAGCAGAGGATTTACTAGCTCCTACGAGCAGTACTTC. This gives the protein CATSRGFTSSYEQYF.

The chain couples TRBV7-2 to TRBJ2-5; the match to TRBD2 covers 7 bases. The V and J ends lost 3 bases and 2 bases, in that order; junction bases with no gene match: 3. The germline gives CDR1 SGHTA, CDR2 FQGNSA. This CDR3 region has 14 residues. The CDR3 protein is CASSLGTMQETQYF. CDR3 in DNA: TGTGCCAGCAGCTTGGGGACTATGCAAGAGACCCAGTACTTC.

The chain links TRBV30 to TRBJ2-1; TRBD1 aligns across 7 bases. The CDR3 has 15 residues. J was trimmed by 8 bases and V by 0 bases; bases with no gene match: 10. CDR1 and CDR2 (germline): GTSNPN, SVGIG (reference sequence). This CDR3 is CAWSVLMAGGHEQFF. DNA for the CDR3: TGTGCCTGGAGTGTACTAATGGCAGGGGGACATGAGCAGTTCTTC.